The subject of this entry is one T cell receptor beta chain. Its antigen is unidentified. Within the sample, other DNA sequences also encode this same CDR3. Libraries were prepared by immunoSEQ multiplex PCR; TCRdb keeps only in-frame clonotypes and omits some of them. This table holds 340,000 or so clones, over 85% found once. This sample is drawn from a study of brain T cells in children with intractable seizures. Indicated time point: blood from clinic visit 5 months post-surgery; TSC patient then seizure free. Only cases whose brain tissue showed the highest T cell transcript signatures were sequenced. The study, taken as a whole, reports: HCMV serostatus was not known, and viral specificity came from CDR3 similarity only. Pre- and post-surgery blood differed in depth, so pre-surgery absences may be undersampling.

The CDR3 is made up of 16 amino acids. Germline lookup yields CDR1 SGDLS and CDR2 YYNGEE. V trimming: 3 bases; J trimming: 0 bases; junction bases outside the gene matches: 3. J is TRBJ2-1 and V is TRBV9, with 10 positions matching TRBD2. Sequencing was performed on peripheral blood, taken about 5 months after surgery. This clonotype was sampled from a boy under two years old with tuberous sclerosis and intractable seizures. The CDR3 loop reads CASSASGGVSYNEQFF. CDR3 nucleotides: TGTGCCAGCAGCGCAAGCGGGGGGGTCTCCTACAATGAGCAGTTCTTC.